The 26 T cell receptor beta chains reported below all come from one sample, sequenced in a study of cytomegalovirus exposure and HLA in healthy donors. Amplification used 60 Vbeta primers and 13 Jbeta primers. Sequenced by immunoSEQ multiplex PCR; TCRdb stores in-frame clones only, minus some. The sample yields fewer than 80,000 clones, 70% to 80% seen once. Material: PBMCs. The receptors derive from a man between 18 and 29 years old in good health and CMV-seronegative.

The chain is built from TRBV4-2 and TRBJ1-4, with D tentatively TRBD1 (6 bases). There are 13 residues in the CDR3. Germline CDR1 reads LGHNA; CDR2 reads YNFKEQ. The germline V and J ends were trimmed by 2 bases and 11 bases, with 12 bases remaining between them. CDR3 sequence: CASSQTLTGKLFF. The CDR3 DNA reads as TGTGCCAGCAGCCAAACCTTAACAGGGAAACTGTTTTTT.

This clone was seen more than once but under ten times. CDR3 sequence reads: CASTVGGLNNEQFF. The DNA of the CDR3 is TGTGCCAGTACGGTCGGGGGGTTAAACAATGAGCAGTTCTTC. The V and J genes are TRBV19 and TRBJ2-1; 7 nucleotides line up with TRBD2. V was pared by 7 bases and J by 5 bases, with 8 bases of the junction left unmatched. The CDR3 extends over 14 amino acids. Per the germline V gene, CDR1 is LNHDA and CDR2 is SQIVND (reference sequence).

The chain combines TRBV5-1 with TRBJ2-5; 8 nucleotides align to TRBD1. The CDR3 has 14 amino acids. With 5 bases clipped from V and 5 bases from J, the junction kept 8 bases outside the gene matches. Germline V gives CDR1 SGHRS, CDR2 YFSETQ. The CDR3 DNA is TGCGCCAGCAGATCCCGACAGGGGACGGAGACCCAGTACTTC. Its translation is CASRSRQGTETQYF.

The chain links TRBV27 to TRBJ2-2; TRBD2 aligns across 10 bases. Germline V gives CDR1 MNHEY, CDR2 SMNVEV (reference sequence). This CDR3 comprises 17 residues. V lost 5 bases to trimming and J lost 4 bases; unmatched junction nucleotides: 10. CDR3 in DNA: TGTGCCAGCAGTAGCCGGCTAGCGGGGGTGGGCACCGGGGAGCTGTTTTTT. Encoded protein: CASSSRLAGVGTGELFF.

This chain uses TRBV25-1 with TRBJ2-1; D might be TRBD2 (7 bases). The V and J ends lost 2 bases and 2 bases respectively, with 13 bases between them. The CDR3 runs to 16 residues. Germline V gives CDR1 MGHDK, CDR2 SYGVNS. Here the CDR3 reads CASSELAGAPYNEQFF. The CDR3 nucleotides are TGTGCCAGCAGTGAACTCGCGGGGGCCCCCTACAATGAGCAGTTCTTC.

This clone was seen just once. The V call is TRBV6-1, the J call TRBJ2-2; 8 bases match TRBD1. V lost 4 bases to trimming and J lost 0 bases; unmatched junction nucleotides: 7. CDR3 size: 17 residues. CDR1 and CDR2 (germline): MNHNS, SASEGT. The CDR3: CASSVGQGATNTGELFF. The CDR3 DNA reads TGTGCCAGCAGTGTTGGACAGGGCGCCACGAACACCGGGGAGCTGTTTTTT.

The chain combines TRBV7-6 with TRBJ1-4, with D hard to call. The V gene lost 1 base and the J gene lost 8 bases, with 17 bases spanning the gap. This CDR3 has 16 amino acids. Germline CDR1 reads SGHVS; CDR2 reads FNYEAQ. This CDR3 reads CASSLVGRGSQEKLFF. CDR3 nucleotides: TGTGCCAGCAGCTTAGTGGGTCGGGGTTCCCAGGAAAAACTGTTTTTT.

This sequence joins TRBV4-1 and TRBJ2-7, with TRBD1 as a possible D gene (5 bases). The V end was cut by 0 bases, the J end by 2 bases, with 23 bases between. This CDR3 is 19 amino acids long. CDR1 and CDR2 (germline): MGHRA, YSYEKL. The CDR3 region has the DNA TGCGCCAGCAGCCAAGAAGCCCCCATGGCAGGGTCCTTGACCTACGAGCAGTACTTC. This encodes CASSQEAPMAGSLTYEQYF.

CDR3 region: CASSQEDGNYGYTF. The CDR3 DNA sequence: TGTGCCAGCAGCCAGGAAGACGGGAACTATGGCTACACCTTC. The chain links TRBV4-2 to TRBJ1-2; D unresolved. Trimming took 3 bases from V and 2 from J, leaving 10 bases between them. CDR3 length equals 14 residues. The germline gives CDR1 LGHNA, CDR2 YNFKEQ.

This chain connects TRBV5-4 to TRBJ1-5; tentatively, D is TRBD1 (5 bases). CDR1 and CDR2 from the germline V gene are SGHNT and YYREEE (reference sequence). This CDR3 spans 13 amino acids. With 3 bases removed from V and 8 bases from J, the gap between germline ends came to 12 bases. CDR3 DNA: TGTGCCAGCAGCTCGGACCCGGGGGAGCCCCAGCATTTT. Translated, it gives CASSSDPGEPQHF.

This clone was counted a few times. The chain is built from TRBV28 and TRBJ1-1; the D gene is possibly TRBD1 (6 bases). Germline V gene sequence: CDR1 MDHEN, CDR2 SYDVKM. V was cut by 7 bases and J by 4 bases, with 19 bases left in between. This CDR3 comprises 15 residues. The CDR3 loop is CASTQQGQRATEAFF. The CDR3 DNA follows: TGTGCCAGCACCCAACAAGGACAGCGAGCCACTGAAGCTTTCTTT.

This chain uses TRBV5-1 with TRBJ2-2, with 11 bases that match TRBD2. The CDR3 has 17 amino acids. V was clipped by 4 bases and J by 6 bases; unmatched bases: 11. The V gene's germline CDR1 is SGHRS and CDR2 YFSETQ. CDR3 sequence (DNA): TGCGCCAGCAGCACCTTCCCAGGACTAGCGGGCCCCGGGGAGCTGTTTTTT. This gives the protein CASSTFPGLAGPGELFF.

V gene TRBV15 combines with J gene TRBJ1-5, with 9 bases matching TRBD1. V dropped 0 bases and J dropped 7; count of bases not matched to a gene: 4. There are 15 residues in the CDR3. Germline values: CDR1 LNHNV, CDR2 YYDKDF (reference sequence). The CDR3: CATSRDQGQGQPQHF. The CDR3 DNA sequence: TGTGCCACCAGCAGAGACCAGGGACAGGGCCAGCCCCAGCATTTT.

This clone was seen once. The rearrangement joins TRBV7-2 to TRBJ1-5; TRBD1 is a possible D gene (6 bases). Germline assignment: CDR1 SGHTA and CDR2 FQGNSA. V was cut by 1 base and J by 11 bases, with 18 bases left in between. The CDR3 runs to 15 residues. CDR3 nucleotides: TGTGCCAGCAGCTTAGTGGCAGGGGCCATCGAGGCCCAGCATTTT. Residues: CASSLVAGAIEAQHF.

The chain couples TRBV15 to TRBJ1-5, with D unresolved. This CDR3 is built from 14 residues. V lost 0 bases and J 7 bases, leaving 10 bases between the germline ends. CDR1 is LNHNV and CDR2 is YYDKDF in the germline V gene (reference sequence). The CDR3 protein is CATSRDSGEQPQHF. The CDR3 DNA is TGTGCCACCAGCAGAGATTCCGGGGAACAGCCCCAGCATTTT.

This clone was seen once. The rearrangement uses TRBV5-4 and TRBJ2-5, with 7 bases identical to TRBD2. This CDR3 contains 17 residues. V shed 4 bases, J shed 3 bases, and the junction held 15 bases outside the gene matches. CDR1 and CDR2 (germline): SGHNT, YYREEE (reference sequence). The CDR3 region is CASSPGTIGGSKETQYF. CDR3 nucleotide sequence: TGTGCCAGCAGCCCGGGAACGATCGGGGGGTCTAAAGAGACCCAGTACTTC.

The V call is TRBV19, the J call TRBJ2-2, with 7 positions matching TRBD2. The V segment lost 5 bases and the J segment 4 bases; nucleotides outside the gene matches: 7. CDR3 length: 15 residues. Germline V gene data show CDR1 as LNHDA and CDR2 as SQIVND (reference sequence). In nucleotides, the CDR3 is TGTGCCAGTAGTTTCGGACTAGTGGTCACCGGGGAGCTGTTTTTT. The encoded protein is CASSFGLVVTGELFF.

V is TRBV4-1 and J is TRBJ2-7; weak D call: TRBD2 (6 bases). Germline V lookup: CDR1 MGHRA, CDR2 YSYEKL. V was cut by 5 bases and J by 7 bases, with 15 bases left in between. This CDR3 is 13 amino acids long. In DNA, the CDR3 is TGCGCCAGCAGCTCTACCCCTGGGGGGGAGCAGTACTTC. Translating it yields CASSSTPGGEQYF.

The chain's CDR3 is CASSRGTSGVYEQYF. The CDR3 DNA reads as TGTGCCAGCAGCCGCGGGACTAGCGGGGTCTACGAGCAGTACTTC. The V call is TRBV11-1, the J call TRBJ2-7; 13 bases are a match to TRBD2. Germline V gene sequence: CDR1 SGHAT, CDR2 FQDESV (reference sequence). The CDR3 spans 15 residues. Trimming at V came to 5 bases and at J to 3 bases, leaving 4 bases not matched to a gene.

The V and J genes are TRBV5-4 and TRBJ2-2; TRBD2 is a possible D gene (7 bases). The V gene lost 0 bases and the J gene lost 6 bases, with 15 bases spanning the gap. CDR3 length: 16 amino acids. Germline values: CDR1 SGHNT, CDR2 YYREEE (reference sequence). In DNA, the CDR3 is TGTGCCAGCAGCTTGGTGGCGGGGGCGCTCGCCGGGGAGCTGTTTTTT. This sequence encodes CASSLVAGALAGELFF.

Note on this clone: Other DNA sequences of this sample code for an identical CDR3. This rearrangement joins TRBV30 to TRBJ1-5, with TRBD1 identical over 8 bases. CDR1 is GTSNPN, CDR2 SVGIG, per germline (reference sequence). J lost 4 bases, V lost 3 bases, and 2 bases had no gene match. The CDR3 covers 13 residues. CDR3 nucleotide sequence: TGTGCCTGGAGCGGACAGGGTAATCAGCCCCAGCATTTT. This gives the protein CAWSGQGNQPQHF. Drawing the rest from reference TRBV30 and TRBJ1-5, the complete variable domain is SQTIHQWPATLVQPVGSPLSLECTVEGTSNPNLYWYRQAAGRGLQLLFYSVGIGQISSEVPQNLSASRPQDRQFILSSKKLLLSDSGFYLCAWSGQGNQPQHFGDGTRLSIL.

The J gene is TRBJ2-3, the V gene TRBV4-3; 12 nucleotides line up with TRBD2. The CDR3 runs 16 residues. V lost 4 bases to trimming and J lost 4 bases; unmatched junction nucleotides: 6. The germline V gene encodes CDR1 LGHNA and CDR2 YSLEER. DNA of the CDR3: TGCGCCAGCAGCCGCGTACTAGCGGGGGGTGCAGATACGCAGTATTTT. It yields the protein CASSRVLAGGADTQYF.

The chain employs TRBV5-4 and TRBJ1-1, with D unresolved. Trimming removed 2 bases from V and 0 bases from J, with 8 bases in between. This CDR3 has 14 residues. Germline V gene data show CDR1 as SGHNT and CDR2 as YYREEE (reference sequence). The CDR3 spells CASSFAGMNTEAFF. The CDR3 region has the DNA TGTGCCAGCAGCTTTGCGGGAATGAACACTGAAGCTTTCTTT.

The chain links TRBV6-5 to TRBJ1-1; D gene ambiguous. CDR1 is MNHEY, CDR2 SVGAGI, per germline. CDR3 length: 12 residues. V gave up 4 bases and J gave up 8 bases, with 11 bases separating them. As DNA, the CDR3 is TGTGCCAGCAGTTCAAACACAGCAGAAGCTTTCTTT. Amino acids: CASSSNTAEAFF.

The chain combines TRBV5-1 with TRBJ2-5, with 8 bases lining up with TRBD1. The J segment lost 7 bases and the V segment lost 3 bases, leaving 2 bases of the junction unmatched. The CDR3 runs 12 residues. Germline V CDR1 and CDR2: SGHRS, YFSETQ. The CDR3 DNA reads TGCGCCAGCAGCTCGGACAGGGTGACCCAGTACTTC. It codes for CASSSDRVTQYF.

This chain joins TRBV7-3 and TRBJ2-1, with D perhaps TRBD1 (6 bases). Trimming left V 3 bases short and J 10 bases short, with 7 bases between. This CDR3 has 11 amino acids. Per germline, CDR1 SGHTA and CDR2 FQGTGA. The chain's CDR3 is CASSFGQEQFF. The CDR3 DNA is TGTGCCAGCAGCTTCGGACAGGAGCAGTTCTTC.